Included here is one T cell receptor (beta chain) sequence, with context. Its antigen remains unknown. The CDR3 contains 13 residues. Trimming took 7 bases from V and 0 from J, leaving 10 bases between them. Germline V CDR1 and CDR2: ENHRY, SYGVKD. This entry belongs to a study of blood T cells in healthy people across ages. Study findings and constraints: Older age went with lower TCR beta diversity per million T cells, in a roughly linear way.

PCR was performed a second time for about 6 to 12 cycles using a sample-barcoded 5' primer and a J-beta primer mix. Unique molecular identifiers of 12 random nucleotides labeled each cDNA. TCRdb recomputed calls from the 5' RACE reads with MiXCR, one row per CDR3 protein. The top ten clones hold 6.7% of a sample with around 1.5 million distinct CDR3 sequences, around 59% of them seen once. Every sample yielded at least 6.5 million isolated PBMCs. This TCR was sampled from a man aged 18 to 35 in good health. The chain has TRBV10-3 and TRBJ2-7; D may be TRBD1 or TRBD2 (5 bases each). The sequenced material came from blood. The CDR3 bases are TGTGCCATCATGCAGGGAGACTCCTACGAGCAGTACTTC. Translation gives CAIMQGDSYEQYF.